This TCR beta chain is from a study of beta chain features in type 1 diabetes. Germline trimming cut 5 bases from V and 1 base from J; bases unmatched to any gene: 5. CDR1 is MNHEY and CDR2 is SVGAGI in the germline V gene. This CDR3 comprises 15 residues. Study-level points and caveats: Among patients with Type 1 diabetes, TCRB CDR3s were moderately but significantly shorter in every one of the four CD4+ subsets.

Expressed TCRB transcripts were sequenced because the isolated RNA had all been reverse transcribed beforehand. The repertoire was sequenced with immunoSEQ multiplex PCR; TCRdb's copy has only in-frame clones and lacks some. The data contain about 660,000 clones, over 11% of them seen just once; the ten biggest clones take up nearly 0.04%. This clone turned up a few times. What it recognizes is unknown. Sequencing was performed on naive CD4+ T cells from blood. The receptor comes from a man between 18 and 29 years old with type 1 diabetes. V and J are TRBV6-5 and TRBJ1-1; 9 nucleotides agree with TRBD1. CDR3 coding DNA: TGTGCCAGCAGTCCCTCGACAGGGGGGAACACTGAAGCTTTCTTT. It yields the protein CASSPSTGGNTEAFF.